This T cell receptor beta chain derives from a study of PD-1 blockade in classical Hodgkin lymphoma. Broader study findings: Compared with baseline, CD4+ but not CD8+ TCR diversity had risen significantly by C4D1. Similar baseline diversity was found in complete responders and newly diagnosed patients. Relative to healthy donors, newly diagnosed patients reportedly had lower baseline TCR diversity, which was reported as lower still in relapsed/refractory patients.

The CDR3 sequence is 12 residues long. After removal of 5 bases from V and 5 bases from J, the junction contained 2 bases not matched to a gene. Germline-derived CDR1 and CDR2 are SQVTM and ANQGSEA. A remark on this clone: Its antigen is unidentified.

Only in-frame clones appear in the TCRdb table, and some are missing; sequencing was by immunoSEQ multiplex PCR. The sample includes some 100,000 clones, more than 90% of them seen just once. Every patient was affected by relapse after autologous stem cell transplantation, while exposure to brentuximab vedotin was not uniform. This clonotype was obtained from a human donor with classical Hodgkin lymphoma. The input for sequencing was peripheral blood mononuclear cells (PBMCs), taken at baseline. V is TRBV29-1 and J is TRBJ1-2; 10 bases align to TRBD1. CDR3 region: CSVWDRGYGYTF. DNA for the CDR3: TGCAGCGTTTGGGACAGGGGATATGGCTACACCTTC.